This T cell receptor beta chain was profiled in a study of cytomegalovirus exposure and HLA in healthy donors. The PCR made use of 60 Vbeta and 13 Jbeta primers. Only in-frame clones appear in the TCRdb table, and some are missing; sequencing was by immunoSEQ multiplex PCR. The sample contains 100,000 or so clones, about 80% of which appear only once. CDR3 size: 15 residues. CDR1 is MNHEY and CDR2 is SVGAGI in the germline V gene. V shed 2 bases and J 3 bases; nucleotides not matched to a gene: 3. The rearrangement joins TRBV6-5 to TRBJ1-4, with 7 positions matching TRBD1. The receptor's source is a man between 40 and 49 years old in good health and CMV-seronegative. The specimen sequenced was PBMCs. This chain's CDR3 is CASSYGGTANEKLFF. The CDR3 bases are TGTGCCAGCAGTTACGGGGGGACAGCTAATGAAAAACTGTTTTTT.